This is a list of T cell receptor beta chains from one sample in a study of blood T cells in healthy people across ages. TCRdb recomputed calls from the 5' RACE reads with MiXCR, one row per CDR3 protein. The table has 1.5 million to 2 million distinct CDR3 sequences, under 30% seen once. The sequenced sample consisted of blood. All receptors derive from a woman in her twenties or thirties in good health. Each CDR3 is given with its conserved first and last residue. A D gene is named only where the DNA matches it firmly. Clone size is not always given. Where it is, it says once, few, many or a class for expanded clones.

D gene,V gene,J gene,clone size,CDR3 protein,CDR3 DNA
TRBD1,TRBV29-1,TRBJ1-2,many,CSAGTGEEGYTF,TGCAGCGCCGGAACAGGGGAAGAAGGCTACACCTTC
NA,TRBV6-5,TRBJ2-1,NA,CASSYRGGQFF,TGTGCCAGCAGTTACAGAGGGGGGCAGTTCTTC
TRBD2,TRBV6-5,TRBJ2-3,few,CATLAGGGTDTQYF,TGTGCCACCCTAGCGGGGGGGGGAACAGATACGCAGTATTTT
TRBD1,TRBV10-2,TRBJ2-1,few,CASRQDRDSGEQFF,TGCGCCAGCAGACAGGACCGGGACAGTGGCGAGCAGTTCTTC
NA,TRBV5-1,TRBJ2-1,many,CASSPVGYNEQFF,TGCGCCAGCAGCCCGGTGGGGTACAATGAGCAGTTCTTC
NA,TRBV24-1,TRBJ2-1,many,CATSDLSQDYEQFF,TGTGCCACCAGTGATTTGTCACAAGACTATGAGCAGTTCTTC
NA,TRBV30,TRBJ2-1,many,CAWSVRNEQFF,TGTGCCTGGAGTGTACGTAATGAGCAGTTCTTC
NA,TRBV7-2,TRBJ2-1,many,CASSSTGFSEQFF,TGTGCCAGCAGCTCCACAGGGTTCAGTGAGCAGTTCTTC
NA,TRBV4-3,TRBJ1-4,NA,CASSQDGVRGEKLFF,TGCGCCAGCAGCCAAGACGGAGTGAGGGGAGAAAAACTGTTTTTT
NA,TRBV29-1,TRBJ2-7,many,CSVEVRLEGGEQYF,TGCAGCGTTGAAGTGCGGCTTGAGGGAGGAGAGCAGTACTTC
NA,TRBV12-3/TRBV12-4,TRBJ2-4,few,CASSAARRNIQYF,TGTGCCAGCAGCGCCGCTCGGAGAAACATTCAGTACTTC
NA,TRBV5-5,TRBJ2-5,many,CASNHMGAGETQYF,TGTGCCAGCAACCATATGGGGGCGGGAGAGACCCAGTACTTC
NA,TRBV3-1,TRBJ2-7,many,CASSPDRSYEQYF,TGCGCCAGCAGCCCCGACAGATCCTACGAGCAGTACTTC
NA,TRBV7-9,TRBJ2-1,few,CASSTGTINEQFF,TGTGCCAGCAGCACTGGGACAATCAATGAGCAGTTCTTC
TRBD1,TRBV9,TRBJ2-3,few,CASSARQGALTDTQYF,TGTGCCAGCAGCGCCCGCCAGGGGGCTTTGACAGATACGCAGTATTTT
NA,TRBV20-1,TRBJ1-2,few,CSANSGFRGYTF,TGCAGTGCAAACTCAGGGTTTCGTGGCTACACCTTC
TRBD2,TRBV2,TRBJ2-3,NA,CASRAGLAGASQYF,TGTGCCAGCAGGGCTGGACTAGCGGGGGCTTCGCAGTATTTT
NA,TRBV4-1,TRBJ1-4,NA,CASSQWVSEKLFF,TGCGCCAGCAGCCAGTGGGTATCTGAAAAACTGTTTTTT
TRBD1,TRBV9,TRBJ2-7,few,CASNPQGDYEQYF,TGTGCCAGCAACCCCCAGGGGGACTACGAGCAGTACTTC
NA,TRBV12-3/TRBV12-4,TRBJ1-6,NA,CASSFFENSPLHF,TGTGCCAGCAGTTTCTTTGAAAATTCACCCCTCCACTTT
TRBD1,TRBV4-1,TRBJ1-1,NA,CASSHLRDSMNTEAFF,TGCGCCAGCAGCCACCTCCGGGACAGCATGAACACTGAAGCTTTCTTT